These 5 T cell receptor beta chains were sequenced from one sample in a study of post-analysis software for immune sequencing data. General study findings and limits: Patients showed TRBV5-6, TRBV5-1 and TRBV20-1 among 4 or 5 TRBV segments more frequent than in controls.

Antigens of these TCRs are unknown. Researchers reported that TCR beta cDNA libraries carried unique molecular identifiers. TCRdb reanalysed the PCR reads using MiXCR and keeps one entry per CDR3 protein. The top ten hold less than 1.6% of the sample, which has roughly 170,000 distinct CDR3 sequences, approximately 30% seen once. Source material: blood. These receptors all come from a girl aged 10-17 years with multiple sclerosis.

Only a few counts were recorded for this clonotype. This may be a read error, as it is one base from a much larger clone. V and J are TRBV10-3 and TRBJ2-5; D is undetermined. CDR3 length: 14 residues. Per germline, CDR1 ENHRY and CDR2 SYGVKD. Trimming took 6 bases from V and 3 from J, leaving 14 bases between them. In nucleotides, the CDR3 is TGTGCCATCAGGGAGAGCAGTCCAAAAGAGACCCAGTACTTC. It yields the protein CAIRESSPKETQYF.

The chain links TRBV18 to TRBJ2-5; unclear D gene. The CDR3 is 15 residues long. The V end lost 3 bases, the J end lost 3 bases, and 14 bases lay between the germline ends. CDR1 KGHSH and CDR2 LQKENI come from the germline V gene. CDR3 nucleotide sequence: TGTGCCAGCTCACCCCTCGACATCAAAAAAGAGACCCAGTACTTC. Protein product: CASSPLDIKKETQYF.

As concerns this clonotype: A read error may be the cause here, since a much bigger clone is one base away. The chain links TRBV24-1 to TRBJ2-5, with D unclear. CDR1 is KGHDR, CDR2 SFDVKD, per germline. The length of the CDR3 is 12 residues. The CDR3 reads CAASDLQETQYF. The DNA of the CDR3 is TGTGCCGCCAGTGATCTCCAAGAGACCCAGTACTTC.

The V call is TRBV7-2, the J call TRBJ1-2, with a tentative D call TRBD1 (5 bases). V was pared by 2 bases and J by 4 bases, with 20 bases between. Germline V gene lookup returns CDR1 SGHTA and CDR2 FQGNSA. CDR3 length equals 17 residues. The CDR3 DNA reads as TGTGCCAGCAGCTTAAGTGCGGGGGTTAACCTCGGCTATGGCTACACCTTC. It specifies CASSLSAGVNLGYGYTF.

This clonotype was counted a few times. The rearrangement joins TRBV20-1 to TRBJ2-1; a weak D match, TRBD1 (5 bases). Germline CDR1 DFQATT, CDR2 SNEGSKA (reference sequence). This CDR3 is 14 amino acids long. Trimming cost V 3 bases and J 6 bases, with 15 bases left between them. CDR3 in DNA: TGCAGTGCTAGCTGGGGCGGTAAAGGCAATGAGCAGTTCTTC. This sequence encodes CSASWGGKGNEQFF.